The entry below gives a single T cell receptor (beta chain) sequence along with its context. The CDR3 is 15 amino acids. The germline gives CDR1 SNHLY, CDR2 FYNNEI. V lost 9 bases to trimming and J lost 0 bases, with 15 bases between them. These data are taken from a study of cytomegalovirus exposure and HLA in healthy donors. The PCR used 60 Vbeta and 13 Jbeta primers. The data were produced by immunoSEQ multiplex PCR, yet TCRdb's version contains in-frame clones alone and is incomplete. The sample lists more than 110,000 clones, 80% occurring once. Sample: PBMCs. This clonotype was obtained from a man aged 35-49 years in good health and CMV-seropositive. The V and J genes are TRBV2 and TRBJ1-3; D call uncertain. CDR3 in DNA: TGTGCCAGTGGGCTGGGAGCAAACTCTGGAAACACCATATATTTT. Its protein is CASGLGANSGNTIYF.